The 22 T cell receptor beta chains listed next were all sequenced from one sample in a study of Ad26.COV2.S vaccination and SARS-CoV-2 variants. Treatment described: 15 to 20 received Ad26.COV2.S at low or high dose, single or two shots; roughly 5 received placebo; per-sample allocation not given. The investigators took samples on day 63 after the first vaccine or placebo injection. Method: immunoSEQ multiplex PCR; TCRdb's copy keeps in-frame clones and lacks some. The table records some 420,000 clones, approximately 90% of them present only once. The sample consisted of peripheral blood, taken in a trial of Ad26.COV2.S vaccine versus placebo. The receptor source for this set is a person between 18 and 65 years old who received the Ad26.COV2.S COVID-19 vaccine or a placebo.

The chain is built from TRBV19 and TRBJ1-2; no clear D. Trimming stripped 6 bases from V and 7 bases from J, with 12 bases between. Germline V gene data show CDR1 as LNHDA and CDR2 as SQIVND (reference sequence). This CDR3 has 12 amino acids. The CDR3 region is CASSDTSGGYTF. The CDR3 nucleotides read TGTGCCAGTAGCGATACGTCGGGTGGCTACACCTTC. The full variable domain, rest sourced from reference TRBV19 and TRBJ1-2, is DGGITQSPKYLFRKEGQNVTLSCEQNLNHDAMYWYRQDPGQGLRLIYYSQIVNDFQKGDIAEGYSVSREKKESFPLTVTSAQKNPTAFYLCASSDTSGGYTFGSGTRLTVV.

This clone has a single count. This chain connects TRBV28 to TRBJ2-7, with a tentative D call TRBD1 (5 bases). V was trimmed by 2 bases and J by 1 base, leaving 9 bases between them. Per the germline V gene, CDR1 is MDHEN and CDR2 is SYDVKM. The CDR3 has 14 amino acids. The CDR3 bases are TGTGCCAGCAGTTTACGACAGTTTTCCTACGAGCAGTACTTC. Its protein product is CASSLRQFSYEQYF.

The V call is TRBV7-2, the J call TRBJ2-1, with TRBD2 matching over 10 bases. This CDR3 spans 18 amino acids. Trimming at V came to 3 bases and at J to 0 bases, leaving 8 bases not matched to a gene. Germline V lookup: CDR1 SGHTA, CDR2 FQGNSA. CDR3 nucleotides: TGTGCCAGCAGCTTCCCAGCGGGGGGGCTGGACTCCTACAATGAGCAGTTCTTC. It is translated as CASSFPAGGLDSYNEQFF.

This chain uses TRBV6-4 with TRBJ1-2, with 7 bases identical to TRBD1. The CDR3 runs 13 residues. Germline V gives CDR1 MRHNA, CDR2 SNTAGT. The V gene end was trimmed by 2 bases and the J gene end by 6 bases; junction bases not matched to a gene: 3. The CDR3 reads CASSDRQGHGYTF. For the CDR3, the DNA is TGTGCCAGCAGTGACAGACAGGGCCATGGCTACACCTTC.

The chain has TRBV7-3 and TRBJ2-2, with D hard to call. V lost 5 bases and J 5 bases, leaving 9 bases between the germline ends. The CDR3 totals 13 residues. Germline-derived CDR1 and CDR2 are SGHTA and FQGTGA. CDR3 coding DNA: TGTGCCAGCAGCCCGACTCAGACCGGGGAGCTGTTTTTT. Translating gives CASSPTQTGELFF. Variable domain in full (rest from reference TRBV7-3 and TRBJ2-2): GAGVSQTPSNKVTEKGKYVELRCDPISGHTALYWYRQSLGQGPEFLIYFQGTGAADDSGLPNDRFFAVRPEGSVSTLKIQRTERGDSAVYLCASSPTQTGELFFGEGSRLTVL.

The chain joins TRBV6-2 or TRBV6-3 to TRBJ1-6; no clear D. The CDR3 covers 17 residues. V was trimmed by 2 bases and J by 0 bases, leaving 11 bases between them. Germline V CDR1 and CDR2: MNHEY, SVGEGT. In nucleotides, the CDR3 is TGTGCCAGCAGTTACGTCCCGGGGATCTCCTATAATTCACCCCTCCACTTT. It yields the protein CASSYVPGISYNSPLHF.

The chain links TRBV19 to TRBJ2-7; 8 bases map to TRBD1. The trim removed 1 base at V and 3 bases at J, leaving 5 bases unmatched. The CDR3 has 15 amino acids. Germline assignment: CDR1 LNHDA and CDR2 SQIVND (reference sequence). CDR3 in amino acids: CASSIGDRGYYEQYF. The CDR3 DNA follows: TGTGCCAGTAGTATAGGAGACAGGGGATACTACGAGCAGTACTTC.

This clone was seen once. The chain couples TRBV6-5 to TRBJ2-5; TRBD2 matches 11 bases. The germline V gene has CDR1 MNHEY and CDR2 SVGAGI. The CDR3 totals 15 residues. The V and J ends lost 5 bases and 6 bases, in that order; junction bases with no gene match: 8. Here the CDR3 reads CASSPSSGGKKTQYF. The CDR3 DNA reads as TGTGCCAGCAGTCCCTCTAGCGGGGGGAAAAAGACCCAGTACTTC.

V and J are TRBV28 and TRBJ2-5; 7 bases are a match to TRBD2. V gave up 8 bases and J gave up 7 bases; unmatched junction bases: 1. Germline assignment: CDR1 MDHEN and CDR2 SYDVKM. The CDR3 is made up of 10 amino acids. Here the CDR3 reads CASGGGTQYF. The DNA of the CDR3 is TGTGCCAGCGGGGGGGGGACCCAGTACTTC.

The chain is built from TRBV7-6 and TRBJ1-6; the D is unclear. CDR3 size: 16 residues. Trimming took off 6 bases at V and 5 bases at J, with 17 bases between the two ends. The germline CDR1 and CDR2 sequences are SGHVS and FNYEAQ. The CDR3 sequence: CASSYDIDLDNSPLHF. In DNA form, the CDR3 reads TGTGCCAGCAGTTATGATATAGACCTCGATAATTCACCCCTCCACTTT.

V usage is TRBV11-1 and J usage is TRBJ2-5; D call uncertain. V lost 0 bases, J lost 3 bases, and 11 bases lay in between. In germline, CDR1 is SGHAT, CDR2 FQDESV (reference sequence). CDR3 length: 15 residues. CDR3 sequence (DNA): TGTGCCAGCAGCTTAGCAGGGTGGCAGGAAGAGACCCAGTACTTC. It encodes CASSLAGWQEETQYF.

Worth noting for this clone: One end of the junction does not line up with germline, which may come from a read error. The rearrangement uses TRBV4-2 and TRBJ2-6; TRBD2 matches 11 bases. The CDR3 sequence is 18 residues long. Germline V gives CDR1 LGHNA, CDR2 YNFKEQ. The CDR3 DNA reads TGTGCCAGCAGCAAAGAAACACTAGCGGGGGAGGGGGCCAACGTCCTGACTTTC. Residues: CASSKETLAGEGANVLTF.

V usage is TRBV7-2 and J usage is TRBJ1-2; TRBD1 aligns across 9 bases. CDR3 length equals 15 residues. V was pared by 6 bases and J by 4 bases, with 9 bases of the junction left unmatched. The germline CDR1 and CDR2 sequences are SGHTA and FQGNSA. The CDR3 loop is CASRQTDRGPYGYTF. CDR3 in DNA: TGTGCCAGCAGACAAACGGACAGGGGTCCCTATGGCTACACCTTC.

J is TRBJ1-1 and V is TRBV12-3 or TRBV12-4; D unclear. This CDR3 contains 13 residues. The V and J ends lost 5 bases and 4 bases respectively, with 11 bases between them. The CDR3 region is CASSGREGTEAFF. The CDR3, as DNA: TGTGCCAGCAGTGGGAGGGAGGGCACTGAAGCTTTCTTT.

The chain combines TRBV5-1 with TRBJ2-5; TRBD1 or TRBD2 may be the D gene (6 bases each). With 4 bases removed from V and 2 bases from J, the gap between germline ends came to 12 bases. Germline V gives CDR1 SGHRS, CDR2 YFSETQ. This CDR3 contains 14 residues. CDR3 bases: TGCGCCAGCAGCCTAGGGGGGTCTCAAGAGACCCAGTACTTC. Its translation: CASSLGGSQETQYF. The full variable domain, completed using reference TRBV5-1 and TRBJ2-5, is KAGVTQTPRYLIKTRGQQVTLSCSPISGHRSVSWYQQTPGQGLQFLFEYFSETQRNKGNFPGRFSGRQFSNSRSEMNVSTLELGDSALYLCASSLGGSQETQYFGPGTRLLVL.

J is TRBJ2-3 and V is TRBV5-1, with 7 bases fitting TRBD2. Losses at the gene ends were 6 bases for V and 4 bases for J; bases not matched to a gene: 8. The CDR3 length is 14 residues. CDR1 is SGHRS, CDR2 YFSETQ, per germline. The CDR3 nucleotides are TGCGCCAGCAAGGCGGGGAGGGCGTCAGATACGCAGTATTTT. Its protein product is CASKAGRASDTQYF. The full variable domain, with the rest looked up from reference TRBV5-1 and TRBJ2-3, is KAGVTQTPRYLIKTRGQQVTLSCSPISGHRSVSWYQQTPGQGLQFLFEYFSETQRNKGNFPGRFSGRQFSNSRSEMNVSTLELGDSALYLCASKAGRASDTQYFGPGTRLTVL.

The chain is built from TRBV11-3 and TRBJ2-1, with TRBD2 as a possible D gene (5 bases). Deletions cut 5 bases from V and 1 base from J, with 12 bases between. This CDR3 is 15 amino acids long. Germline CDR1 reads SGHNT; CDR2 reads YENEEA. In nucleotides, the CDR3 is TGTGCCAGCAGCCCGCGGGCGGGTTCCTACAATGAGCAGTTCTTC. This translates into CASSPRAGSYNEQFF.

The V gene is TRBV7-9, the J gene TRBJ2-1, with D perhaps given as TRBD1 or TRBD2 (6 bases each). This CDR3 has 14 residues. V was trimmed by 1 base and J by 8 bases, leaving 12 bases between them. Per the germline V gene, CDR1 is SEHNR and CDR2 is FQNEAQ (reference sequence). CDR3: CASSLGGAVDEQFF. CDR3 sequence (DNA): TGTGCCAGCAGCTTAGGGGGGGCCGTCGATGAGCAGTTCTTC.

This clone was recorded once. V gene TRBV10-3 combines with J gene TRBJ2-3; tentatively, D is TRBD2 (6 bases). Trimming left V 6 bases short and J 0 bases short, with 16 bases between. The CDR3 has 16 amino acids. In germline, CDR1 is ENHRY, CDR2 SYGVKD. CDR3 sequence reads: CAISKRSGESTDTQYF. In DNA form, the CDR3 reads TGTGCCATCAGCAAACGGTCGGGGGAAAGCACAGATACGCAGTATTTT.

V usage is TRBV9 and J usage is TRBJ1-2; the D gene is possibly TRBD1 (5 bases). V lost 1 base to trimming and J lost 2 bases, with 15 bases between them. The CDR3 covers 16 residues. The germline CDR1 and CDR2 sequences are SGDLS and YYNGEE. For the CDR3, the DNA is TGTGCCAGCAGCGTACCCCGGACATCCCAAAACTATGGCTACACCTTC. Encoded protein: CASSVPRTSQNYGYTF.

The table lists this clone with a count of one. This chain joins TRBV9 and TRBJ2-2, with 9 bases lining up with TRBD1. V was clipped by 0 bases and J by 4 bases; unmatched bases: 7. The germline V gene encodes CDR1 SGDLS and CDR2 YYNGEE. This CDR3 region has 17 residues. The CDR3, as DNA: TGTGCCAGCAGCGTAGCGAGGACAGGGGACTCCACCGGGGAGCTGTTTTTT. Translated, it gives CASSVARTGDSTGELFF.

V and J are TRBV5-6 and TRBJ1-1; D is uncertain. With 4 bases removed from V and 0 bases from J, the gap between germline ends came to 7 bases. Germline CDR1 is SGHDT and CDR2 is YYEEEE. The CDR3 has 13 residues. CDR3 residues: CASSPSMNTEAFF. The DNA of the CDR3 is TGTGCCAGCAGCCCATCGATGAACACTGAAGCTTTCTTT.